Following are 26 T cell receptor beta chains from one sample sequenced in a study of T-cell reconstitution after alpha-beta-depleted transplantation in children. Molecular barcoding with unique molecular identifiers was used for the TCRbeta library. Using its own MiXCR run on the PCR reads, TCRdb lists one record per CDR3 protein. The sample lists around 250,000 distinct CDR3 sequences, around 7.5% occurring once. Here the sequenced sample was PBMCs, mostly from graft donor cells, taken 180 days after TCRalphabeta/CD19-depleted stem cell transplant. The source is a male patient between 5 and 17 years old who had a stem cell transplant for acute lymphoblastic leukemia, so the T cells may come from the graft donor.

Only one count was recorded for this clonotype. This may arise from a read error, as a much more abundant clone is one base away. J is TRBJ2-2 and V is TRBV20-1; D is tentatively TRBD1 or TRBD2 (6 bases each). V was clipped by 6 bases and J by 0 bases, with 14 bases between them. Germline V gives CDR1 DFQATT, CDR2 SNEGSKA (reference sequence). The CDR3 totals 15 residues. The CDR3 bases are TGCAGTGCGCAGCTGGGGGGCACGAACACCGGGGAGCTGTTTTTT. Translated, it gives CSAQLGGTNTGELFF.

Concerning this clonotype: One base away lies a much larger clone, so this may be a sequencing read error. The chain links TRBV7-9 to TRBJ1-4, with D maybe TRBD1 (5 bases). The CDR3 is made up of 15 amino acids. Germline CDR1 reads SEHNR; CDR2 reads FQNEAQ (reference sequence). This chain's CDR3 is CASSYRTPGNEKLLF. In DNA form, the CDR3 reads TGTGCCAGCAGCTACCGGACACCCGGTAATGAAAAACTGTTATTT.

This clonotype was detected a few times. V gene TRBV23-1 combines with J gene TRBJ2-7; maybe TRBD1 (6 bases). TRBV23-1 qualifies as an ORF whose function is uncertain. This CDR3 contains 15 residues. Trimming removed 0 bases at V and 1 base at J, with 10 bases between. In DNA, the CDR3 is TGCGCCAGCAGTCAATCGATAAGGGGGTCCTACGAGCAGTACTTC. Its protein product is CASSQSIRGSYEQYF.

This clonotype was seen a handful of times. This chain uses TRBV19 with TRBJ2-7; D possibly corresponds to TRBD1 (6 bases). This CDR3 is 14 amino acids long. Germline V gene lookup returns CDR1 LNHDA and CDR2 SQIVND (reference sequence). The germline V and J ends were trimmed by 3 bases and 5 bases, with 14 bases remaining between them. The CDR3 reads CASSITGNPNEQYF. CDR3 coding DNA: TGTGCCAGTAGTATCACAGGGAACCCCAACGAGCAGTACTTC.

In this sample, this clonotype turned up many times. This rearrangement joins TRBV6-5 to TRBJ2-7; 8 bases fit TRBD2. The CDR3 totals 15 residues. V lost 7 bases to trimming and J lost 9 bases; unmatched junction nucleotides: 17. CDR1 and CDR2 from the germline V gene are MNHEY and SVGAGI. The CDR3 is CASNPREGRNHVQYF. CDR3 coding DNA: TGTGCCAGCAATCCACGGGAGGGGCGTAATCATGTGCAGTACTTC.

This clonotype was seen ten or more times. The J gene is TRBJ2-7, the V gene TRBV6-5, with 8 bases identical to TRBD1. Trimming at V came to 0 bases and at J to 5 bases, leaving 18 bases not matched to a gene. In germline, CDR1 is MNHEY, CDR2 SVGAGI. This CDR3 has 19 residues. The CDR3 coding sequence is TGTGCCAGCAGTTACTCGTCTTTTCGAAGGACAGGGTCTTACCACGAGCAGTACTTC. Its translation: CASSYSSFRRTGSYHEQYF.

This clonotype was seen repeatedly, ten times or more. CDR3 protein: CASSLNAEYGYTF. CDR3 DNA sequence: TGCGCCAGCAGCTTGAACGCAGAGTATGGCTACACCTTC. V is TRBV5-1 and J is TRBJ1-2, with no clear D. The CDR3 length is 13 residues. CDR1 and CDR2 (germline): SGHRS, YFSETQ. V was clipped by 1 base and J by 5 bases, with 9 bases between them.

This clonotype was recorded many times. J is TRBJ2-5 and V is TRBV12-3 or TRBV12-4; 8 bases align to TRBD2. V lost 5 bases, J lost 5 bases, and 7 bases stayed unmatched. The CDR3 is 14 amino acids. This chain's CDR3 is CASSREGGHETQYF. The CDR3 bases are TGTGCCAGCAGTCGGGAGGGGGGACATGAGACCCAGTACTTC.

The chain joins TRBV7-2 to TRBJ1-6; 8 bases are shared with TRBD1. Trimming took 8 bases from V and 9 from J; bases not matched to a gene: 12. The CDR3 extends over 15 amino acids. Germline assignment: CDR1 SGHTA and CDR2 FQGNSA. This chain's CDR3 is CASGRLGDRSSPLHF. CDR3 in DNA: TGTGCCAGCGGCCGCTTAGGGGACAGGAGTTCACCCCTCCACTTT.

This clonotype has ten or more counts. The chain uses TRBV5-5 and TRBJ2-2; D is possibly TRBD2 (5 bases). The CDR3 runs to 16 residues. Germline-derived CDR1 and CDR2 are SGHKS and YYEKEE (reference sequence). V was cut by 0 bases and J by 6 bases, with 15 bases left in between. The CDR3 protein is CASSLGTPPFSGELFF. The CDR3 DNA reads TGTGCCAGCAGCTTGGGGACTCCTCCGTTTTCCGGGGAGCTGTTTTTT.

Ten or more counts support this clonotype. The rearrangement joins TRBV29-1 to TRBJ1-4; 7 nucleotides align to TRBD1. After removal of 4 bases from V and 8 bases from J, the junction contained 13 bases not matched to a gene. From germline, CDR1 is SQVTM and CDR2 ANQGSEA. The CDR3 is 15 amino acids. For the CDR3, the DNA is TGCAGCGTTGGGGACAGCCGCCTCAGAGGGGAAAAACTGTTTTTT. It specifies CSVGDSRLRGEKLFF.

The chain couples TRBV6-2 or TRBV6-3 to TRBJ1-5, with TRBD1 matching over 12 bases. From germline, CDR1 is MNHEY and CDR2 SVGEGT. V was pared by 2 bases and J by 3 bases, with 5 bases of the junction left unmatched. This CDR3 is 17 amino acids long. The CDR3 here is CASSYHRDRGHNQPQHF. The CDR3 bases are TGTGCCAGCAGTTACCACCGGGACAGGGGGCACAATCAGCCCCAGCATTTT.

This clonotype has at least ten counts. The rearrangement links TRBV12-3 or TRBV12-4 to TRBJ2-1; TRBD1 matches 11 bases. The CDR3 length is 13 residues. The J segment lost 6 bases and the V segment lost 7 bases, leaving 2 bases of the junction unmatched. This CDR3 reads CASTGTGGNEQFF. The CDR3 region has the DNA TGTGCCAGCACCGGGACAGGGGGCAATGAGCAGTTCTTC.

This clonotype appeared many times. V is TRBV7-6 and J is TRBJ2-7; no reliable D call. The V and J ends lost 1 base and 2 bases respectively, with 9 bases between them. CDR3 length equals 14 residues. Per the germline V gene, CDR1 is SGHVS and CDR2 is FNYEAQ. CDR3 nucleotide sequence: TGTGCCAGCAGCTTAGGAGATGTACCCTACGAGCAGTACTTC. This encodes CASSLGDVPYEQYF.

This clonotype was recorded at least ten times. The gene calls are TRBV7-9 and TRBJ2-1; D is perhaps TRBD1 or TRBD2 (6 bases each). CDR1 is SEHNR and CDR2 is FQNEAQ in the germline V gene (reference sequence). The CDR3 spans 15 residues. V lost 10 bases and J 1 base, leaving 17 bases between the germline ends. The CDR3 spells CAIRGGRASYNEQFF. The CDR3 nucleotides read TGTGCCATCAGAGGGGGGCGGGCTTCCTACAATGAGCAGTTCTTC.

This clonotype occurred many times. This rearrangement joins TRBV7-8 to TRBJ2-7; D gene ambiguous. V was cut by 2 bases and J by 3 bases, with 11 bases left in between. The CDR3 totals 14 residues. Germline V lookup: CDR1 SGHVS, CDR2 FQNEAQ. The CDR3 DNA is TGTGCCAGCAGCTTAATGAAGAGTAGCTACGAGCAGTACTTC. It encodes CASSLMKSSYEQYF.

This clonotype was recorded at least ten times. The J gene is TRBJ2-3, the V gene TRBV5-1; 7 nucleotides match TRBD2. Trimming removed 4 bases from V and 2 bases from J; junction bases left unmatched: 13. The CDR3 is 17 residues long. Germline V gene sequence: CDR1 SGHRS, CDR2 YFSETQ. The CDR3 nucleotides are TGCGCCAGCAGCCTGACGGCCGGGACTATAAACACAGATACGCAGTATTTT. Translation: CASSLTAGTINTDTQYF.

At least ten counts were recorded for this clonotype. V usage is TRBV12-3 or TRBV12-4 and J usage is TRBJ2-4; D is uncertain. V gave up 5 bases and J gave up 0 bases, with 8 bases separating them. The CDR3 consists of 14 residues. The CDR3 region is CASSPPGAKNIQYF. The CDR3 DNA reads as TGTGCCAGCAGTCCCCCGGGAGCCAAAAACATTCAGTACTTC.

This clonotype has a count of ten or more. This chain uses TRBV9 with TRBJ2-1, with TRBD2 matching over 10 bases. This CDR3 is built from 15 residues. V shed 2 bases, J shed 6 bases, and the junction held 5 bases outside the gene matches. Per germline, CDR1 SGDLS and CDR2 YYNGEE. The CDR3 here is CASSVGVAGGNEQFF. CDR3 DNA: TGTGCCAGCAGCGTTGGGGTAGCGGGAGGCAATGAGCAGTTCTTC.

This clonotype came up many times. The chain is built from TRBV20-1 and TRBJ2-7; no firm D call. Germline CDR1 reads DFQATT; CDR2 reads SNEGSKA (reference sequence). This CDR3 spans 13 amino acids. Trimming removed 3 bases from V and 4 bases from J, with 13 bases in between. For the CDR3, the DNA is TGCAGTGCTAGCGTGGCAGGACCTTACGAGCAGTACTTC. Its protein product is CSASVAGPYEQYF.

This clonotype was recorded many times. DNA for the CDR3: TGTGCCAGCAGTTTAGACTCCCCAGATACGCAGTATTTT. Translation gives CASSLDSPDTQYF. The rearrangement uses TRBV12-3 or TRBV12-4 and TRBJ2-3, with D uncertain. This CDR3 region has 13 residues. Between the trimmed V and J ends, which lost 1 base and 4 bases, there was a span of 6 bases.

This clonotype has a count of ten or more. CDR3 in amino acids: CASSFPLAGERGTGELFF. The CDR3 region has the DNA TGTGCCAGCAGCTTCCCTTTAGCGGGAGAAAGGGGAACCGGGGAGCTGTTTTTT. The chain couples TRBV7-6 to TRBJ2-2; 9 nucleotides match TRBD2. Germline assignment: CDR1 SGHVS and CDR2 FNYEAQ. V shed 3 bases and J 5 bases; nucleotides not matched to a gene: 13. The CDR3 consists of 18 residues.

This clonotype was seen repeatedly, ten times or more. J is TRBJ2-5 and V is TRBV6-1, with 7 bases aligning to TRBD1. From germline, CDR1 is MNHNS and CDR2 SASEGT. V shed 5 bases and J 0 bases; nucleotides not matched to a gene: 6. The CDR3 is made up of 15 amino acids. CDR3 sequence: CASSPYRGNQETQYF. As DNA, the CDR3 is TGTGCCAGCAGTCCATACAGGGGAAACCAAGAGACCCAGTACTTC.

V usage is TRBV20-1 and J usage is TRBJ1-5, with D possibly being TRBD1 (5 bases). The germline V gene has CDR1 DFQATT and CDR2 SNEGSKA (reference sequence). The CDR3 is made up of 17 amino acids. V lost 6 bases and J lost 0, with 21 bases in between. This CDR3 is CSARPGRTVNSNQPQHF. The DNA for the CDR3 is TGCAGTGCCCGACCGGGACGGACCGTTAATAGCAATCAGCCCCAGCATTTT.

This clonotype has at least ten counts. The rearrangement joins TRBV15 to TRBJ1-2; a possible D gene is TRBD1 (6 bases). Germline loops: CDR1 LNHNV, CDR2 YYDKDF (reference sequence). V was clipped by 7 bases and J by 4 bases, with 16 bases between them. The CDR3 length is 14 residues. The CDR3 DNA follows: TGTGCCACCACCCAATCACAGGGATTCTATGGCTACACCTTC. It codes for CATTQSQGFYGYTF.

This clonotype was observed a few times. The rearrangement uses TRBV4-1 and TRBJ2-3; D may be TRBD2 (7 bases). Germline CDR1 is MGHRA and CDR2 is YSYEKL. The CDR3 is 18 residues long. V lost 0 bases and J 3 bases, leaving 19 bases between the germline ends. CDR3 region: CASSQERGRGRGTDTQYF. DNA for the CDR3: TGCGCCAGCAGCCAAGAGAGGGGTAGAGGGAGGGGGACAGATACGCAGTATTTT.